This T cell receptor beta chain was profiled in a study of T cell clusters in autoimmune cytopenias. In the study overall: The median distinct TRB clonotype count was approximately 2,400 per sample, from a median roughly 50,000 reads.

TRB rearrangements were amplified by touch-down multiplex PCR with mixed TRB-A/B primers. TCRdb reprocessed the multiplex PCR reads, keeping one entry per CDR3 protein, no DNA. The table for this sample gives 14,000 to 15,000 distinct CDR3 sequences. Remarks on this clonotype: The antigen remains unidentified.

Some 40,000 genome equivalents of blood DNA were amplified for TRB. General study points: TRB repertoire shifts in secondary cytopenia and chronic lymphocytic leukemia mostly reflected lymphoma, not autoimmunity. The T cell clusters came from computational analysis alone and lack functional validation.

This CDR3 region has 14 residues. Germline V gene data show CDR1 as LNHDA and CDR2 as SQIVND (reference sequence). The same specimen was also included in a second study, on T cell repertoires in aging, cancer and after chemotherapy. That paper states: Compared with age-matched healthy donors, untreated hematological or solid cancer patients showed higher blood TCR clonality.

The source is a human donor in good health. The V call is TRBV19, the J call TRBJ2-3. The sample taken for sequencing was peripheral blood. The CDR3 loop is CASSMAASTDTQYF.